This TCR beta chain came from a study of T cell changes during pregnancy in multiple sclerosis. Libraries were prepared by immunoSEQ multiplex PCR; TCRdb keeps only in-frame clonotypes and omits some of them. This sample yields around 80,000 clones, of which about 90% are seen a single time; 2.6% belongs to the top ten. This CDR3 spans 15 amino acids. V lost 3 bases to trimming and J lost 9 bases; unmatched junction nucleotides: 5. Germline assignment: CDR1 SGHNT and CDR2 YENEEA. This TCR derives from a female donor with multiple sclerosis, enrolled in a pregnancy study. V usage is TRBV11-3 and J usage is TRBJ2-3, with 14 positions matching TRBD2. The specimen comprised peripheral blood, sampled before pregnancy. In nucleotides, the CDR3 is TGTGCCAGCAGCTTCGGGACTAGCGGGAGTGACACGCAGTATTTT. It encodes CASSFGTSGSDTQYF.